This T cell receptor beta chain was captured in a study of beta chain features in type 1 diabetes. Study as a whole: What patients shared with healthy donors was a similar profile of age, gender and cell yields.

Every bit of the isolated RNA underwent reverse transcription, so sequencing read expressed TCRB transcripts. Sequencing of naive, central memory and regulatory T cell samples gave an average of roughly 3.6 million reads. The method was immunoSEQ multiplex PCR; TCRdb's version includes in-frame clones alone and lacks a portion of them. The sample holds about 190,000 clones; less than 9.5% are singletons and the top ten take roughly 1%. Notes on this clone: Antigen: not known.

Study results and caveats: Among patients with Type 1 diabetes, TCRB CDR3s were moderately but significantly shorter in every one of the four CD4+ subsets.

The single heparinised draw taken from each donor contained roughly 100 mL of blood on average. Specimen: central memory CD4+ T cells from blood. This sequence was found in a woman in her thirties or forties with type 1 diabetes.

The CDR3 nucleotides are TGTGCCAGCAGCCCTGTTCGGGGTAACACCGGGGAGCTGTTTTTT. Residues: CASSPVRGNTGELFF. V usage is TRBV7-2 and J usage is TRBJ2-2; D is possibly TRBD2 (5 bases). The CDR3 is made up of 15 amino acids. CDR1 is SGHTA, CDR2 FQGNSA, per germline. V shed 5 bases and J shed 2 bases, with 12 bases lying between them. Full variable domain (outside the CDR3, taken from reference TRBV7-2 and TRBJ2-2): GAGVSQSPSNKVTEKGKDVELRCDPISGHTALYWYRQSLGQGLEFLIYFQGNSAPDKSGLPSDRFSAERTGGSVSTLTIQRTQQEDSAVYLCASSPVRGNTGELFFGEGSRLTVL.